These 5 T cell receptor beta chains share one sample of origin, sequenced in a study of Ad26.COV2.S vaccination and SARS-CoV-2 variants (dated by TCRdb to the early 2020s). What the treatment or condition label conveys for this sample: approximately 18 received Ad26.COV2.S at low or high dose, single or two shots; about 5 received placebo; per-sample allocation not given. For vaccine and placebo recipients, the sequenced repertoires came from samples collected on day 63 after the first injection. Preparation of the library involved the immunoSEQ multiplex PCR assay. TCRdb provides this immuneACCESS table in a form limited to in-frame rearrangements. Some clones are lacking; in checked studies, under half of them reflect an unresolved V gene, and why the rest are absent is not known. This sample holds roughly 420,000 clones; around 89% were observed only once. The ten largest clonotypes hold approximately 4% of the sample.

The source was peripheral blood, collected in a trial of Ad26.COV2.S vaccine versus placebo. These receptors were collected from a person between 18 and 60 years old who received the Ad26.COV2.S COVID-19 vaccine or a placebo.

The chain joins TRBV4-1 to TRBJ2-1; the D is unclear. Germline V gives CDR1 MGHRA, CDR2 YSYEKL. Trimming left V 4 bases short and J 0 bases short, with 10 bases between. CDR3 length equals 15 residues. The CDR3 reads CASSPDWGSYNEQFF. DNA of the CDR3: TGCGCCAGCAGCCCTGACTGGGGCTCCTACAATGAGCAGTTCTTC.

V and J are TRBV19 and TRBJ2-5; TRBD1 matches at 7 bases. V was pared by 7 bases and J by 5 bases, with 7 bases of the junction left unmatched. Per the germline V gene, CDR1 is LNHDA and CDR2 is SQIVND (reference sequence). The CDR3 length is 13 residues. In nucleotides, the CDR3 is TGTGCCAGTACCAATAGGGGGCTGGAGACCCAGTACTTC. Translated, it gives CASTNRGLETQYF.

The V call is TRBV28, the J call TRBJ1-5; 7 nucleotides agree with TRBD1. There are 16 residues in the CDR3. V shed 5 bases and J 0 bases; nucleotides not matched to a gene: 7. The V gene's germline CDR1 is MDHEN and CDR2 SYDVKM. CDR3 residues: CASSLPTGSSNQPQHF. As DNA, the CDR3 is TGTGCCAGCAGTCTACCGACAGGGAGTAGCAATCAGCCCCAGCATTTT.

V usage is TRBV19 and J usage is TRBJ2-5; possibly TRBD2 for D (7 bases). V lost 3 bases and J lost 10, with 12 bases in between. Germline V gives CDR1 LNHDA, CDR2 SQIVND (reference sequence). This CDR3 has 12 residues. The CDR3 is CASSMGGADQYF. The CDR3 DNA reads TGTGCCAGTAGTATGGGGGGGGCTGACCAGTACTTC.

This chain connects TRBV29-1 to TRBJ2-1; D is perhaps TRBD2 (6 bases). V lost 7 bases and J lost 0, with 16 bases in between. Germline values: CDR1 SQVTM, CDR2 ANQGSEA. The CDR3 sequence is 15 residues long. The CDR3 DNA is TGCAGCGCGCGGGGCCGGGGGAGCTCCTACAATGAGCAGTTCTTC. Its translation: CSARGRGSSYNEQFF.